The 9 T cell receptor beta chains below all came from one sample that was sequenced in a study of tumor-infiltrating lymphocytes in primary liver carcinoma. Priming with a constant-region primer yielded TCR beta cDNA from about 480 ng total RNA. The TCR beta library was amplified through three nested multiplex PCR rounds in a modified ARM-PCR procedure. TRBV1-TRBV30 forward and Cbeta reverse primers drove the first two roughly 10-cycle rounds. From the multiplex PCR reads, TCRdb called clonotypes with MiXCR, one entry per CDR3 protein. The table includes 120,000 or so distinct CDR3 sequences, around two thirds detected once. Between about 17 and 34 mg of unsorted bulk tissue served as the source from which RNA and DNA were co-extracted. Source material: liver tumor tissue from sampling region 1. Indicated subset: tumor region T1, superior pole. The receptors originated from a woman aged 55-69 years with primary liver carcinoma and hepatitis B virus infection.

A word on this clonotype: A read error is likely, as this CDR3 ends without the conserved phenylalanine or tryptophan. The V gene is TRBV12-3 or TRBV12-4, the J gene TRBJ2-7; D is perhaps TRBD1 (6 bases). The ends were cut back, 1 base at V and 3 bases at J, with 13 bases in the middle. The CDR3 sequence is 15 residues long. The CDR3: CASSLVRQANYEQYL. CDR3 nucleotide sequence: TGTGCCAGCAGTTTAGTTCGACAGGCCAACTACGAGCAGTACCTC.

As regards this clonotype: At one boundary the junction diverges from the germline segment, which might be a read error. The V gene is TRBV10-3, the J gene TRBJ2-5; 9 nucleotides match TRBD1. This CDR3 is 13 amino acids long. Germline CDR1 and CDR2: ENHRY and SYGVKD. CDR3 DNA: TGTGCCAGCTGGGACAGGGATCAAGAGATCCAGTATTTC. Amino acid sequence: CASWDRDQEIQYF.

This clonotype was observed a few times. Since the CDR3 does not end with the conserved phenylalanine or tryptophan, this likely comes from a read error. The chain joins TRBV29-1 to TRBJ1-1; 7 bases are shared with TRBD1. The CDR3 covers 17 residues. CDR1 SQVTM and CDR2 ANQGSEA come from the germline V gene. The CDR3 DNA follows: TGCAGTGTTGACAGGGAGGGGCCAACGGTCATGAACACTGAAGCTTTCCTT. It encodes CSVDREGPTVMNTEAFL.

The gene calls are TRBV11-2 and TRBJ2-1; D not certain. Trimming removed 6 bases at V and 4 bases at J, with 16 bases between. Germline V lookup: CDR1 SGHAT, CDR2 FQNNGV. This CDR3 is built from 15 residues. The CDR3 sequence is CASSAVTVEYNEQFF. The CDR3 DNA sequence: TGTGCCAGCAGTGCCGTGACGGTGGAGTACAATGAGCAGTTCTTC.

The V and J genes are TRBV11-2 and TRBJ1-1, with unresolved D. The CDR3 totals 15 residues. Germline CDR1 and CDR2: SGHAT and FQNNGV. V shed 7 bases and J shed 5 bases, with 20 bases lying between them. The CDR3 sequence: CASTLTVLGMTEAFF. The CDR3 DNA reads as TGTGCCAGCACCCTGACCGTCTTGGGTATGACTGAAGCTTTCTTT.

In regard to this clonotype: In this CDR3 the conserved last residue, phenylalanine or tryptophan, is missing, so a read error is likely. The chain employs TRBV11-3 and TRBJ2-3; D gene uncertain. The CDR3 has 13 residues. Per the germline V gene, CDR1 is SGHNT and CDR2 is YENEEA. This CDR3 reads CASSLTPTDTQYL. For the CDR3, the DNA is TGCGCCAGCAGCCTAACACCCACAGATACGCAGTATTTA.

This clonotype was seen once. A read error may be the cause here, since a much bigger clone is one base away. This chain uses TRBV6-1 with TRBJ1-5; no clear D gene. Germline-derived CDR1 and CDR2 are MNHNS and SASEGT. This CDR3 spans 11 amino acids. The V end lost 2 bases, the J end lost 14 bases, and 10 bases lay between the germline ends. The CDR3 DNA follows: TGTGCCAGCAGTGAATCGCTTCGCAAGCATTTT. Translating gives CASSESLRKHF.

This clonotype showed up just once. This is likely a read error, given that the CDR3 carries no conserved phenylalanine or tryptophan at its end. This rearrangement joins TRBV11-3 to TRBJ2-5, with D possibly matching TRBD1 (6 bases). CDR3 length equals 15 residues. Per the germline V gene, CDR1 is SGHNT and CDR2 is YENEEA. Trimming removed 5 bases from V and 9 bases from J, with 22 bases in between. The CDR3 sequence: CASSIGRGSGLAQYL. The CDR3 coding sequence is TGTGCCAGCAGCATAGGAAGGGGGAGCGGCTTGGCCCAGTACCTC.

This clonotype was seen more than once but under ten times. In nucleotides, the CDR3 is TGTGCCAGCAGGGAGACAGGGGTTAATTCACCCCTCCACTTT. Residues: CASRETGVNSPLHF. This chain uses TRBV2 with TRBJ1-6; TRBD1 matches 8 bases. CDR1 and CDR2 from the germline V gene are SNHLY and FYNNEI. V gave up 6 bases and J gave up 6 bases; unmatched junction bases: 4. The CDR3 is 14 amino acids.